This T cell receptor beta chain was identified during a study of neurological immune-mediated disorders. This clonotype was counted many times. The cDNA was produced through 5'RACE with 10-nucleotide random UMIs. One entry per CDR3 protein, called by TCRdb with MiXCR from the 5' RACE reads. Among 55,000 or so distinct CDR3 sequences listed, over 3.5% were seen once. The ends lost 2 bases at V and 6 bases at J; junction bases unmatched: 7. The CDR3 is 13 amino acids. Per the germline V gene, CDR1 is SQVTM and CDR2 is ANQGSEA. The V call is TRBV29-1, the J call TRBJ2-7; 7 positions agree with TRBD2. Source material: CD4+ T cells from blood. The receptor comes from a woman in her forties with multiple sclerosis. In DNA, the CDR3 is TGCAGCGTTGAACTAGCGGTTACGTTCGAGCAGTACTTC. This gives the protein CSVELAVTFEQYF.